Shown below are 7 T cell receptor beta chains from a single sample sequenced in a study of T-cell reconstitution after alpha-beta-depleted transplantation in children (dated by TCRdb to 2016 to 2018). Libraries came from PCR. Sequencing instrument: Illumina HiSeq 2500. Molecular barcoding was employed in the preparation of TCR libraries, with unique molecular identifiers being used to normalize TCRbeta repertoire quantification. In TCRdb, the public reads were trimmed at Q25 with fastp and aligned with MiXCR, with productive beta chains retained. Entries that share a CDR3 protein sequence are merged under the most common genes and DNA. The sample table shows about 230,000 distinct CDR3 sequences, and about 8.8% are seen once. Approximately 5% of the sample comes from the top ten. This sample comprised PBMCs from the stem cell graft donor, obtained from the stem cell graft. The receptors shown here come from a human donor who donated a stem cell graft to a child with SCID.

The table lists this clonotype with many counts. This chain uses TRBV7-8 with TRBJ1-4, with 7 bases identical to TRBD1. The CDR3 is made up of 17 amino acids. Per germline, CDR1 SGHVS and CDR2 FQNEAQ. The junction had 9 bases not matched to a gene; V was cut back by 3 bases and J by 2 bases. This CDR3 reads CASSFMAPTGTNEKLFF. The CDR3 DNA is TGTGCCAGCAGCTTCATGGCCCCGACAGGGACTAATGAAAAACTGTTTTTT.

This clonotype was picked up many times. The V gene is TRBV5-1, the J gene TRBJ1-1, with 9 bases lining up with TRBD1. The CDR3 covers 17 residues. The junction had 13 bases not matched to a gene; V was cut back by 3 bases and J by 4 bases. Germline V gene lookup returns CDR1 SGHRS and CDR2 YFSETQ. DNA of the CDR3: TGCGCCAGCAGCTCGATCGCCTCCGGACAGGGGCCCACTGAAGCTTTCTTT. It specifies CASSSIASGQGPTEAFF.

Details on this clonotype: This clone may be a read error of a much larger clone one base away. The chain joins TRBV15 to TRBJ2-3; no firm D call. Trimming took 1 base from V and 0 from J, leaving 11 bases between them. Looked up from germline, CDR1 is LNHNV and CDR2 is YYDKDF (reference sequence). This CDR3 comprises 16 residues. The CDR3 reads CATSRGCGVSTDTQYF. The CDR3 nucleotides read TGTGCCACCAGCAGAGGTTGTGGGGTGAGCACAGATACGCAGTATTTT.

This clonotype was seen ten or more times. The rearrangement links TRBV5-1 to TRBJ1-2; the match to TRBD1 covers 10 bases. Germline V gene sequence: CDR1 SGHRS, CDR2 YFSETQ. The CDR3 consists of 16 residues. The V and J ends lost 4 bases and 3 bases, in that order; junction bases with no gene match: 9. This chain's CDR3 is CASSLTTGGTDYGYTF. The CDR3 DNA reads as TGCGCCAGCAGCCTTACGACAGGGGGCACAGACTATGGCTACACCTTC. Combining the CDR3 with reference TRBV5-1 and TRBJ1-2 gives the whole variable domain KAGVTQTPRYLIKTRGQQVTLSCSPISGHRSVSWYQQTPGQGLQFLFEYFSETQRNKGNFPGRFSGRQFSNSRSEMNVSTLELGDSALYLCASSLTTGGTDYGYTFGSGTRLTVV.

As for this clonotype: A much larger clone differs by one base, so this may be a read error. This chain uses TRBV25-1 with TRBJ2-5; D is ambiguous. The germline gives CDR1 MGHDK, CDR2 SYGVNS. The CDR3 has 12 residues. The CDR3 DNA sequence: TGTGCCAGCGGTGAATCCGCGGAGACCCAGTACTTC. Amino acids: CASGESAETQYF.

This clonotype occurred many times. The chain links TRBV3-1 to TRBJ2-3, with D perhaps assigned TRBD1 or TRBD2 (5 bases each). CDR3 length: 14 amino acids. Germline V CDR1 and CDR2: LGHDT, YNNKEL (reference sequence). V was pared by 2 bases and J by 5 bases, with 11 bases between. CDR3 region: CASSQKGTVDTQYF. In DNA form, the CDR3 reads TGTGCCAGCAGCCAAAAAGGGACCGTAGATACGCAGTATTTT.

This clonotype was seen at least ten times. The chain couples TRBV12-3 or TRBV12-4 to TRBJ1-5, with 10 positions matching TRBD1. The CDR3 contains 15 residues. V was clipped by 4 bases and J by 2 bases; unmatched bases: 2. This CDR3 reads CASSWDRGGNQPQHF. The CDR3 DNA reads TGTGCCAGCAGTTGGGACAGGGGTGGCAATCAGCCCCAGCATTTT.